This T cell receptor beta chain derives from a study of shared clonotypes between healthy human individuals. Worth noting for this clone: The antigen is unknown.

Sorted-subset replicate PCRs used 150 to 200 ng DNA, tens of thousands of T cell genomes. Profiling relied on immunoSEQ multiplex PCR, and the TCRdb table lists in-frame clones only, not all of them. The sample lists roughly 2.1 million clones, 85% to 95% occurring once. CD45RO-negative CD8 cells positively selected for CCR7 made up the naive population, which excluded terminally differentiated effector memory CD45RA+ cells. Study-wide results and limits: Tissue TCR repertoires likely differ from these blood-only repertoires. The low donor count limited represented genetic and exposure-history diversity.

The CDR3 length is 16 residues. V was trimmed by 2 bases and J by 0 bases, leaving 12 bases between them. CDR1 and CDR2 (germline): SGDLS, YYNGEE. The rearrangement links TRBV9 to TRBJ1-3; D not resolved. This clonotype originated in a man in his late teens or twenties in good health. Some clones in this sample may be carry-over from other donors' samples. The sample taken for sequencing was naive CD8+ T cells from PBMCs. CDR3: CASSVSDANSGNTIYF. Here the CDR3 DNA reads TGTGCCAGCAGCGTTTCGGACGCGAACTCTGGAAACACCATATATTTT. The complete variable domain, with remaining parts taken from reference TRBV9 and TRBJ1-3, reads DSGVTQTPKHLITATGQRVTLRCSPRSGDLSVYWYQQSLDQGLQFLIQYYNGEERAKGNILERFSAQQFPDLHSELNLSSLELGDSALYFCASSVSDANSGNTIYFGEGSWLTVV.